The 8 T cell receptor beta chains below were found in one sample sequenced in a study of blood T cells in healthy people across ages. Through a sample-barcoded 5' primer and a J-beta primer mix, a second PCR was run for roughly 6 to 12 cycles. From the 5' RACE reads, TCRdb called clonotypes with MiXCR, one entry per CDR3 protein. This sample has 1.5 million to 2 million distinct CDR3 sequences, with roughly 28% found just once. The source material was blood. The origin of the receptors is a woman aged 25 to 39 in good health.

The chain recombines TRBV29-1 with TRBJ1-1; 10 positions match TRBD1. Looked up from germline, CDR1 is SQVTM and CDR2 is ANQGSEA. Trimming at V came to 7 bases and at J to 5 bases, leaving 7 bases not matched to a gene. This CDR3 is built from 13 residues. CDR3 DNA sequence: TGCAGCGCTTCAGACAGGGGGCTTACTGAAGCTTTCTTT. Its protein is CSASDRGLTEAFF.

The chain joins TRBV5-1 to TRBJ2-7; D gene uncertain. V lost 5 bases, J lost 7 bases, and 16 bases lay in between. Germline V gene sequence: CDR1 SGHRS, CDR2 YFSETQ. This CDR3 region has 13 residues. CDR3 sequence (DNA): TGCGCCAGCAGTGACGGGCGGACGTGGGAGCAGTACTTC. Protein: CASSDGRTWEQYF. The full variable domain, rest sourced from reference TRBV5-1 and TRBJ2-7, is KAGVTQTPRYLIKTRGQQVTLSCSPISGHRSVSWYQQTPGQGLQFLFEYFSETQRNKGNFPGRFSGRQFSNSRSEMNVSTLELGDSALYLCASSDGRTWEQYFGPGTRLTVT.

This clonotype was recorded once. The chain is built from TRBV12-3 or TRBV12-4 and TRBJ1-1; D is perhaps TRBD1 (5 bases). V lost 1 base and J lost 1, with 10 bases in between. This CDR3 is built from 15 residues. The CDR3 reads CASSLGGWRNTEAFF. The CDR3 DNA reads as TGTGCCAGCAGTTTAGGGGGGTGGAGGAACACTGAAGCTTTCTTT.

The V and J genes are TRBV5-1 and TRBJ2-3; D not resolved. Germline loops: CDR1 SGHRS, CDR2 YFSETQ. This CDR3 comprises 14 residues. V was trimmed by 3 bases and J by 3 bases, leaving 11 bases between them. CDR3 nucleotide sequence: TGCGCCAGCAGCTACTTAACAGAAACAGATACGCAGTATTTT. It encodes CASSYLTETDTQYF.

A few counts support this clonotype. The V and J genes are TRBV7-6 and TRBJ2-5; TRBD2 might be the D (5 bases). Trimming cost V 5 bases and J 7 bases, with 20 bases left between them. The length of the CDR3 is 15 residues. Per the germline V gene, CDR1 is SGHVS and CDR2 is FNYEAQ. The CDR3 sequence is CASSPKGLFSGTQYF. CDR3 coding DNA: TGTGCCAGCAGCCCGAAAGGACTGTTTTCAGGGACCCAGTACTTC.

A remark on this clonotype: The germline gene is not matched at one end of the junction; a read error may be the cause. CDR3 in DNA: TGTGCCAGTGCCTTCGACAGGAGTAATAACTATGGCCACACCTTC. Translated: CASAFDRSNNYGHTF. The chain joins TRBV19 to TRBJ1-2, with D possibly TRBD1 on 6 matching bases. Germline lookup yields CDR1 LNHDA and CDR2 SQIVND (reference sequence). The CDR3 covers 15 residues.

The V and J genes are TRBV6-1 and TRBJ1-4, with 9 positions matching TRBD1. Trimming took 6 bases from V and 7 from J; bases not matched to a gene: 9. This CDR3 is 15 amino acids long. CDR1 and CDR2 from the germline V gene are MNHNS and SASEGT. In DNA, the CDR3 is TGTGCCAGCAGACCGGGACAGGGACTGACTGAAAAACTGTTTTTT. It codes for CASRPGQGLTEKLFF.

The rearrangement links TRBV5-5 to TRBJ2-7; TRBD1 matches at 8 bases. The CDR3 is 14 residues long. Trimming cost V 3 bases and J 2 bases; bases outside gene matches: 4. The germline CDR1 and CDR2 sequences are SGHKS and YYEKEE (reference sequence). Here the CDR3 DNA reads TGTGCCAGCAGCTGGGGACAGGACGCCTACGAGCAGTACTTC. It codes for CASSWGQDAYEQYF.